This T cell receptor (beta chain) derives from a study of blood T cells in healthy people across ages. A sample-barcoded 5' primer and a J-beta primer mix were used in a second PCR of about 7 to 12 cycles. In TCRdb, the 5' RACE reads were re-called with MiXCR into one record per CDR3 protein. The sample shows some 1.4 million distinct CDR3 sequences, roughly 40% of them seen only once. The sample consisted of blood. The TCR comes from a woman younger than 35 in good health.

As DNA, the CDR3 is TGTGCCATCAGTGAGACAGAGAGCTATGGCTACACCTTC. This encodes CAISETESYGYTF. The chain combines TRBV10-3 with TRBJ1-2; the D is unclear. The CDR3 spans 13 residues. V lost 2 bases and J 4 bases, leaving 8 bases between the germline ends. Germline loops: CDR1 ENHRY, CDR2 SYGVKD.